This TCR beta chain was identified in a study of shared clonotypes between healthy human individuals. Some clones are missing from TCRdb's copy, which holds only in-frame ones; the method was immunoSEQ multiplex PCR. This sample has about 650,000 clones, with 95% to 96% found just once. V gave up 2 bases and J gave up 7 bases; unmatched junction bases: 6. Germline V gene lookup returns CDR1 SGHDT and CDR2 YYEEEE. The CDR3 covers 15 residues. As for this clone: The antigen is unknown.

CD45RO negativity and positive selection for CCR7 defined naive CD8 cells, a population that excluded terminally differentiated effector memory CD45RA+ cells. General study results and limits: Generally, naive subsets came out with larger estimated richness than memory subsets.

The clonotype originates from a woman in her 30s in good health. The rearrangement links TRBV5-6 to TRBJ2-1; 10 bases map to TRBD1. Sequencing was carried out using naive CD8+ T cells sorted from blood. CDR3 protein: CASSFSTGGLNEQFF. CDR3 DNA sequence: TGTGCCAGCAGCTTTTCGACAGGGGGCTTGAATGAGCAGTTCTTC.